This T cell receptor (beta chain) was recorded in a study of blood T cells in healthy people across ages. Sample-barcoded 5' priming and a J-beta primer mix drove a second PCR of roughly 6 to 12 cycles. TCRdb re-analysed the 5' RACE reads in MiXCR, keeping a single row per CDR3 protein. In the table there are 700,000 or so distinct CDR3 sequences, less than 45% of which are singletons. Turning to this clonotype: Its antigen is as yet unknown. One junction end does not reproduce the germline sequence, and a read error may be involved.

Study results and caveats: With age, beta diversity per million T cells declined roughly linearly, significantly by about 40. When one million T cells were used, diversity estimates were thought to be underestimates. Bulk PBMC profiling left naive and antigen-experienced comparisons inconclusive. With naive T cell percentage, TCR beta diversity showed a strong correlation.

CDR1 and CDR2 from the germline V gene are SGHTA and FQGNSA. CDR3 length: 16 residues. This chain connects TRBV7-2 to TRBJ2-1; 13 bases are a match to TRBD2. Source material: blood. This clonotype was sampled from an elderly man in good health. The CDR3 sequence is CASNFRTSGSYNEQFF. CDR3 nucleotide sequence: TGCGCCAGCAACTTTCGGACTAGCGGGAGTTACAATGAGCAGTTCTTC.